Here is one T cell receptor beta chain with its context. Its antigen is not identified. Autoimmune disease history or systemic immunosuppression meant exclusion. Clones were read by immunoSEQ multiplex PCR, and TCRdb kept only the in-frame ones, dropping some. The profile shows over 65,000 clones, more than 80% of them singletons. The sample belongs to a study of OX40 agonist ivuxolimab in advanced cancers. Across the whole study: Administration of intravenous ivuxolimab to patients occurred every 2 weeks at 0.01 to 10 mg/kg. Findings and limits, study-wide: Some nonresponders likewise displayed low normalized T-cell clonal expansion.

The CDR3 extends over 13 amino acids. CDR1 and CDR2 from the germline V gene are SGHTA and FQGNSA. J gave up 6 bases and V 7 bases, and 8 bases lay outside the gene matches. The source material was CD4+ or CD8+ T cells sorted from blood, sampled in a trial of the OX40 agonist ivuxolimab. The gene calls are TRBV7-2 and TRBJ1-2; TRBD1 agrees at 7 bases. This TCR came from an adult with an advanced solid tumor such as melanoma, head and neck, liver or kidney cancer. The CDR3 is CASTPGGGDGYTF. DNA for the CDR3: TGTGCCAGCACCCCCGGAGGGGGCGATGGCTACACCTTC.